This passage covers 14 T cell receptor beta chains from one sample sequenced in a study of cytomegalovirus exposure and HLA in healthy donors. PCR was performed using 60 Vbeta and 13 Jbeta primers. Method: immunoSEQ multiplex PCR; TCRdb's copy keeps in-frame clones and lacks some. This sample has under 200,000 clones, with roughly 82% found just once. The source material was PBMCs. The origin of the receptors is a girl aged 5 to 17 in good health and CMV-seropositive.

The chain has TRBV28 and TRBJ2-7, with D possibly matching TRBD2 (5 bases). V was clipped by 1 base and J by 2 bases, with 9 bases between them. Germline CDR1 and CDR2: MDHEN and SYDVKM. The CDR3 is made up of 14 amino acids. The CDR3 DNA is TGTGCCAGCAGTTTATCATGGGAGACCTACGAGCAGTACTTC. This translates into CASSLSWETYEQYF. Supplemented by reference TRBV28 and TRBJ2-7, the full variable domain reads DVKVTQSSRYLVKRTGEKVFLECVQDMDHENMFWYRQDPGLGLRLIYFSYDVKMKEKGDIPEGYSVSREKKERFSLILESASTNQTSMYLCASSLSWETYEQYFGPGTRLTVT.

The chain has TRBV4-3 and TRBJ2-5; TRBD2 matches 7 bases. Germline CDR1 LGHNA, CDR2 YSLEER. CDR3 length: 15 amino acids. Trimming cost V 4 bases and J 5 bases; bases outside gene matches: 10. CDR3 sequence: CASSPKLGGWETQYF. The CDR3 DNA is TGCGCCAGCAGCCCGAAGCTCGGGGGGTGGGAGACCCAGTACTTC.

The J gene is TRBJ2-3, the V gene TRBV30; 10 nucleotides agree with TRBD2. The CDR3 totals 16 residues. CDR1 GTSNPN and CDR2 SVGIG come from the germline V gene (reference sequence). V lost 3 bases to trimming and J lost 4 bases; unmatched junction nucleotides: 10. The CDR3 protein is CAWSPLAGVMADTQYF. CDR3 bases: TGTGCCTGGAGCCCCCTAGCGGGAGTGATGGCAGATACGCAGTATTTT.

This chain links TRBV19 with TRBJ1-1; TRBD1 is a possible D gene (6 bases). Per the germline V gene, CDR1 is LNHDA and CDR2 is SQIVND (reference sequence). Trimming pared 3 bases from V and 0 bases from J, leaving 8 bases between. CDR3 length: 14 residues. The CDR3 DNA reads as TGTGCCAGTAGTATGCAGGGGATGAACACTGAAGCTTTCTTT. Translated: CASSMQGMNTEAFF.

The genes are TRBV5-1 and TRBJ2-7; 7 bases agree with TRBD1. Trimming cost V 2 bases and J 7 bases; bases outside gene matches: 6. Germline assignment: CDR1 SGHRS and CDR2 YFSETQ. This CDR3 is built from 13 residues. CDR3 region: CASSFGTDTEQYF. The CDR3 DNA reads TGCGCCAGCAGCTTTGGGACAGATACAGAGCAGTACTTC.

The CDR3 protein is CASSWRRGADTQYF. CDR3 DNA: TGTGCCAGCAGTTGGCGGCGGGGCGCAGATACGCAGTATTTT. The chain uses TRBV28 and TRBJ2-3, with D possibly matching TRBD2 (6 bases). Trimming stripped 4 bases from V and 4 bases from J, with 12 bases between. The CDR3 is 14 residues long. The germline V gene encodes CDR1 MDHEN and CDR2 SYDVKM.

The chain uses TRBV6-1 and TRBJ2-2, with D maybe TRBD2 (6 bases). CDR1 and CDR2 from the germline V gene are MNHNS and SASEGT. The CDR3 spans 14 residues. V was trimmed by 3 bases and J by 7 bases, leaving 12 bases between them. The CDR3 spells CASSDEEGGGELFF. As DNA, the CDR3 is TGTGCCAGCAGTGACGAGGAGGGTGGCGGGGAGCTGTTTTTT.

This clone appeared a single time. This sequence joins TRBV11-3 and TRBJ1-3; D possibly corresponds to TRBD1 (6 bases). The ends were cut back, 5 bases at V and 0 bases at J, with 8 bases in the middle. Germline CDR1 SGHNT, CDR2 YENEEA. The CDR3 spans 14 residues. The CDR3 region is CASSLQGSGNTIYF. CDR3 nucleotide sequence: TGTGCCAGCAGCCTACAGGGCTCTGGAAACACCATATATTTT.

V is TRBV5-4 and J is TRBJ1-1, with unresolved D. In germline, CDR1 is SGHNT, CDR2 YYREEE (reference sequence). This CDR3 region has 11 residues. V shed 4 bases and J shed 2 bases, with 3 bases lying between them. CDR3 coding DNA: TGTGCCAGCAGCACAAACACTGAAGCTTTCTTT. The encoded protein is CASSTNTEAFF.

The rearrangement links TRBV4-3 to TRBJ1-3; D is unclear. Per germline, CDR1 LGHNA and CDR2 YSLEER. There are 17 residues in the CDR3. Trimming removed 2 bases at V and 0 bases at J, with 14 bases between. In DNA, the CDR3 is TGCGCCAGCAGCCAAAGCCAGGTTGTGTCCTCTGGAAACACCATATATTTT. It encodes CASSQSQVVSSGNTIYF.

The chain couples TRBV7-3 to TRBJ2-5; D is possibly TRBD1 (6 bases). The CDR3 covers 13 residues. Germline V gene lookup returns CDR1 SGHTA and CDR2 FQGTGA. Trimming cost V 5 bases and J 3 bases, with 10 bases left between them. CDR3 DNA: TGTGCCAGCAGCATTGCAGGGGAAGAGACCCAGTACTTC. As protein: CASSIAGEETQYF.

This chain uses TRBV28 with TRBJ2-5; 8 positions match TRBD2. The CDR3 totals 15 residues. Germline loops: CDR1 MDHEN, CDR2 SYDVKM. With 2 bases clipped from V and 4 bases from J, the junction kept 6 bases outside the gene matches. The CDR3 DNA reads as TGTGCCAGCAGTTTAGGGTCGGGGGGGCGAGAGACCCAGTACTTC. Amino acid sequence: CASSLGSGGRETQYF.

The chain recombines TRBV4-3 with TRBJ1-5, with TRBD1 identical over 9 bases. This CDR3 contains 17 residues. Germline V gene lookup returns CDR1 LGHNA and CDR2 YSLEER. J lost 5 bases, V lost 0 bases, and 8 bases had no gene match. DNA of the CDR3: TGCGCCAGCAGCCAAGACAGACCGGGACAGGGTTATCAGCCCCAGCATTTT. This encodes CASSQDRPGQGYQPQHF.

The chain combines TRBV6-5 with TRBJ1-2; unclear D gene. V was pared by 0 bases and J by 8 bases, with 10 bases between. Germline values: CDR1 MNHEY, CDR2 SVGAGI. CDR3 length: 13 residues. CDR3 sequence: CASSYSTGMGYTF. The CDR3 bases are TGTGCCAGCAGTTACTCGACCGGGATGGGCTACACCTTC.